A single sample gave rise to the 26 T cell receptor beta chains below, sequenced in a study of PD-L1 blockade in urothelial cancer. Using immunoSEQ multiplex PCR, the repertoire was profiled, and TCRdb retains in-frame clones only, with some absent. This repertoire shows around 87,000 clones, 75% to 90% found once; its top ten account for around 7.7%. Time point denoted: peripheral blood 6 weeks after treatment start. The sample in question was PBMCs, obtained around atezolizumab (anti-PD-L1) treatment. Receptor source: a man between 65 and 80 years old with urothelial cancer.

This clone has only one observation. This chain joins TRBV7-2 and TRBJ2-5; D not resolved. The germline CDR1 and CDR2 sequences are SGHTA and FQGNSA. CDR3 length: 13 residues. V lost 3 bases to trimming and J lost 3 bases, with 8 bases between them. The CDR3 protein is CASSLRFKETQYF. The CDR3 DNA follows: TGTGCCAGCAGCTTGAGGTTTAAAGAGACCCAGTACTTC.

The chain carries TRBV11-2 and TRBJ2-7; 10 bases map to TRBD1. Losses at the gene ends were 2 bases for V and 1 base for J; bases not matched to a gene: 8. This CDR3 has 17 residues. Germline CDR1 is SGHAT and CDR2 is FQNNGV. Written as DNA, the CDR3 is TGTGCCAGCAGCTTACTGAGAGGGACAGGGGTTTCCTACGAGCAGTACTTC. Translating it yields CASSLLRGTGVSYEQYF.

The V gene is TRBV2, the J gene TRBJ2-5; 7 bases fit TRBD2. Losses at the gene ends were 2 bases for V and 4 bases for J; bases not matched to a gene: 7. The germline gives CDR1 SNHLY, CDR2 FYNNEI. CDR3 length: 15 amino acids. In DNA form, the CDR3 reads TGTGCCAGCAGTGAAAGGTGGACTAGTCGAGAGACCCAGTACTTC. Translated, it gives CASSERWTSRETQYF.

This chain connects TRBV5-4 to TRBJ2-5; unclear D gene. V was pared by 0 bases and J by 0 bases, with 12 bases between. Germline V gives CDR1 SGHNT, CDR2 YYREEE (reference sequence). The CDR3 is 16 residues long. The CDR3 sequence is CASSLAQNTNQETQYF. The CDR3 DNA is TGTGCCAGCAGCTTGGCCCAAAACACCAACCAAGAGACCCAGTACTTC.

This clone was seen a handful of times. The J gene is TRBJ1-4, the V gene TRBV4-2; TRBD1 matches 9 bases. V shed 0 bases and J 8 bases; nucleotides not matched to a gene: 7. There are 16 residues in the CDR3. Germline V gene lookup returns CDR1 LGHNA and CDR2 YNFKEQ. This CDR3 is CASSQDPGTGKEKLFF. In DNA, the CDR3 is TGTGCCAGCAGCCAAGATCCGGGGACAGGGAAGGAAAAACTGTTTTTT.

This chain links TRBV5-1 with TRBJ1-4; TRBD1 aligns across 7 bases. CDR3 length: 14 residues. The germline CDR1 and CDR2 sequences are SGHRS and YFSETQ. Germline trimming cut 3 bases from V and 3 bases from J; bases unmatched to any gene: 2. The CDR3, as DNA: TGCGCCAGCAGCTCCGGGACAGCTAATGAAAAACTGTTTTTT. Encoded protein: CASSSGTANEKLFF.

This clone was seen once. V usage is TRBV6-5 and J usage is TRBJ1-3, with D unclear. Germline lookup yields CDR1 MNHEY and CDR2 SVGAGI. CDR3 size: 15 residues. Trimming took 7 bases from V and 0 from J, leaving 13 bases between them. The CDR3 sequence: CASTHRGGSGNTIYF. The CDR3 bases are TGTGCCAGCACCCACCGCGGTGGCTCTGGAAACACCATATATTTT.

In its sample, this clone was seen once. The rearrangement joins TRBV19 to TRBJ2-3; D gene uncertain. The length of the CDR3 is 12 residues. Trimming left V 4 bases short and J 6 bases short, with 8 bases between. CDR1 is LNHDA, CDR2 SQIVND, per germline (reference sequence). The CDR3 DNA sequence: TGTGCCAGTAGTACCTCCTATGATACGCAGTATTTT. This translates into CASSTSYDTQYF. The full variable domain, with the rest looked up from reference TRBV19 and TRBJ2-3, is DGGITQSPKYLFRKEGQNVTLSCEQNLNHDAMYWYRQDPGQGLRLIYYSQIVNDFQKGDIAEGYSVSREKKESFPLTVTSAQKNPTAFYLCASSTSYDTQYFGPGTRLTVL.

CDR3 sequence: CASSQERGIRDYSNQPQHF. CDR3 bases: TGCGCCAGCAGCCAAGAAAGGGGGATCAGGGACTATAGCAATCAGCCCCAGCATTTT. The chain has TRBV4-1 and TRBJ1-5; tentatively, D is TRBD1 (6 bases). The CDR3 extends over 19 amino acids. V was cut by 0 bases and J by 0 bases, with 18 bases left in between. CDR1 and CDR2 (germline): MGHRA, YSYEKL.

The V call is TRBV4-2, the J call TRBJ1-2; 9 bases agree with TRBD1. Trimming cost V 4 bases and J 4 bases; bases outside gene matches: 4. Germline lookup yields CDR1 LGHNA and CDR2 YNFKEQ. CDR3 length: 14 amino acids. The CDR3 loop reads CASSPVDRGYGYTF. The CDR3, as DNA: TGTGCCAGCAGCCCCGTGGACAGGGGCTATGGCTACACCTTC.

CDR3 residues: CASSLSDRNTEAFF. The DNA for the CDR3 is TGTGCCAGCAGTTTATCGGACAGGAACACTGAAGCTTTCTTT. The chain uses TRBV6-5 and TRBJ1-1; the D gene is possibly TRBD1 (6 bases). Looked up from germline, CDR1 is MNHEY and CDR2 is SVGAGI. The CDR3 consists of 14 residues. The V end was cut by 4 bases, the J end by 1 base, with 10 bases between.

There are a few counts of this clone. J is TRBJ2-1 and V is TRBV30; D is perhaps TRBD2 (5 bases). The CDR3 covers 13 residues. The germline CDR1 and CDR2 sequences are GTSNPN and SVGIG (reference sequence). Between the trimmed V and J ends, which lost 4 bases and 6 bases, there was a span of 13 bases. The CDR3 nucleotides are TGTGCCTGGAATCGGGATCCGGGCAATGAGCAGTTCTTC. Translated, it gives CAWNRDPGNEQFF.

As to this clone: The junction and the germline gene differ at one end; a read error may be behind it. The rearrangement links TRBV5-1 to TRBJ2-2; D might be TRBD1 (5 bases). Germline V gene data show CDR1 as SGHRS and CDR2 as YFSETQ. The CDR3 is 16 amino acids. DNA of the CDR3: TGCGTCAGCAGCTTGGCTAGGGGCGGTTTGGCCGGGGAGCTGTTTTTT. Protein product: CVSSLARGGLAGELFF. Using reference TRBV5-1 and TRBJ2-2 for the parts outside the CDR3, the full variable domain is KAGVTQTPRYLIKTRGQQVTLSCSPISGHRSVSWYQQTPGQGLQFLFEYFSETQRNKGNFPGRFSGRQFSNSRSEMNVSTLELGDSALYLCVSSLARGGLAGELFFGEGSRLTVL.

The V gene is TRBV7-6, the J gene TRBJ2-5; no definite D call. CDR1 is SGHVS and CDR2 is FNYEAQ in the germline V gene. The germline V and J ends were trimmed by 4 bases and 2 bases, with 2 bases remaining between them. The CDR3 extends over 11 amino acids. CDR3 sequence reads: CASSSQETQYF. The CDR3 DNA reads TGTGCCAGCAGCTCTCAAGAGACCCAGTACTTC.

A single count supports this clone. The rearrangement joins TRBV28 to TRBJ2-7; TRBD1 matches at 10 bases. With V trimmed by 5 bases and J by 6 bases, 13 bases remained unmatched. Germline CDR1 reads MDHEN; CDR2 reads SYDVKM. This CDR3 comprises 16 residues. CDR3 nucleotides: TGTGCCAGCAGTGTTAGACCGCCGGGACAGGGGAGCGAGCAGTACTTC. Translated: CASSVRPPGQGSEQYF.

The J gene is TRBJ1-1, the V gene TRBV7-2, with 7 nucleotides matching TRBD1. There are 13 residues in the CDR3. The germline gives CDR1 SGHTA, CDR2 FQGNSA. V was pared by 6 bases and J by 10 bases, with 11 bases of the junction left unmatched. This CDR3 reads CASSRLTGRGAFF. In nucleotides, the CDR3 is TGTGCCAGCAGTCGTCTGACAGGGCGAGGAGCTTTCTTT.

As DNA, the CDR3 is TGTGCCATCAGTGACGTTGCACAGGGGCCGCACTACGAGCAGTACTTC. Residues: CAISDVAQGPHYEQYF. This chain connects TRBV10-3 to TRBJ2-7; 7 nucleotides align to TRBD1. The CDR3 runs to 16 residues. V was clipped by 3 bases and J by 3 bases; unmatched bases: 11. Per the germline V gene, CDR1 is ENHRY and CDR2 is SYGVKD.

A remark on this clone: One end of the junction does not line up with germline, which may come from a read error. The V gene is TRBV7-7, the J gene TRBJ2-2; TRBD1 might be the D (6 bases). Germline loops: CDR1 SSHAT, CDR2 FNYEAQ (reference sequence). This CDR3 has 14 amino acids. The CDR3 DNA reads as TGTGCTAGCAGCTGGACAGCAAACACCGGGGAGCTGTTTTTT. It encodes CASSWTANTGELFF. The variable domain in full, with the rest retrieved from reference TRBV7-7 and TRBJ2-2, is GAGVSQSPRYKVTKRGQDVTLRCDPISSHATLYWYQQALGQGPEFLTYFNYEAQPDKSGLPSDRFSAERPEGSISTLTIQRTEQRDSAMYRCASSWTANTGELFFGEGSRLTVL.

This chain connects TRBV19 to TRBJ2-7, with D tentatively TRBD1 (6 bases). Germline CDR1 is LNHDA and CDR2 is SQIVND (reference sequence). This CDR3 is 13 amino acids long. Trimming shortened V by 1 base and J by 6 bases, and 10 bases separated the two germline ends. In nucleotides, the CDR3 is TGTGCCAGTAGTATAGTCAGGGGCGTCGAGCAGTACTTC. Amino acids: CASSIVRGVEQYF.

The V gene is TRBV19, the J gene TRBJ2-1, with D tentatively TRBD2 (5 bases). The CDR3 sequence is 15 residues long. V was cut by 7 bases and J by 3 bases, with 16 bases left in between. Germline lookup yields CDR1 LNHDA and CDR2 SQIVND (reference sequence). The CDR3 nucleotides are TGTGCCAGTACCTCCGGGAACTTTCTCTACAATGAGCAGTTCTTC. It translates to CASTSGNFLYNEQFF.

This chain links TRBV2 with TRBJ2-1; TRBD1 agrees at 8 bases. The CDR3 runs 14 residues. The germline gives CDR1 SNHLY, CDR2 FYNNEI. J was trimmed by 4 bases and V by 5 bases; bases with no gene match: 4. The CDR3 spells CASSTGGGYNEQFF. In nucleotides, the CDR3 is TGTGCCAGCAGTACAGGGGGTGGGTACAATGAGCAGTTCTTC. Full variable domain (remainder filled in from reference TRBV2 and TRBJ2-1): EPEVTQTPSHQVTQMGQEVILRCVPISNHLYFYWYRQILGQKVEFLVSFYNNEISEKSEIFDDQFSVERPDGSNFTLKIRSTKLEDSAMYFCASSTGGGYNEQFFGPGTRLTVL.

This chain links TRBV7-2 with TRBJ2-1, with TRBD1 matching 9 bases. After removal of 6 bases from V and 3 bases from J, the junction contained 6 bases not matched to a gene. The CDR3 is made up of 15 amino acids. Germline CDR1 reads SGHTA; CDR2 reads FQGNSA. CDR3 DNA: TGTGCCAGCAGTCTACAGGGGGCGGTCTACAATGAGCAGTTCTTC. It specifies CASSLQGAVYNEQFF.

The V call is TRBV19, the J call TRBJ1-6; D call uncertain. V shed 3 bases and J shed 8 bases, with 11 bases lying between them. In germline, CDR1 is LNHDA, CDR2 SQIVND (reference sequence). The CDR3 runs 14 residues. The CDR3 is CASSILGEDSPLHF. The CDR3 DNA sequence: TGTGCCAGTAGTATCCTTGGGGAGGATTCACCCCTCCACTTT.

The chain carries TRBV6-5 and TRBJ1-2; 9 bases map to TRBD1. The length of the CDR3 is 14 residues. J lost 5 bases, V lost 6 bases, and 7 bases had no gene match. Germline V gene sequence: CDR1 MNHEY, CDR2 SVGAGI. CDR3 nucleotides: TGTGCCAGCAGACTCGGGACAGGGCTTTATGGCTACACCTTC. It codes for CASRLGTGLYGYTF.

This clone was detected a few times. The V and J genes are TRBV7-3 and TRBJ2-7, with 8 bases that match TRBD1. The trim removed 4 bases at V and 5 bases at J, leaving 4 bases unmatched. Germline CDR1 and CDR2: SGHTA and FQGTGA. This CDR3 contains 13 residues. CDR3: CASSSWTGNEQYF. In nucleotides, the CDR3 is TGTGCCAGCAGCTCGTGGACAGGGAACGAGCAGTACTTC.

The genes are TRBV5-1 and TRBJ2-1, with 13 positions matching TRBD2. Germline V gene lookup returns CDR1 SGHRS and CDR2 YFSETQ. The ends lost 0 bases at V and 10 bases at J; junction bases unmatched: 1. This CDR3 is 14 amino acids long. The chain's CDR3 is CASSLGTSGGEQFF. The CDR3 nucleotides are TGCGCCAGCAGCTTGGGGACTAGCGGGGGAGAGCAGTTCTTC.